The entry below gives a single TCR beta chain sequence along with its context. Its antigen is not known. Repertoires were generated with immunoSEQ multiplex PCR, while TCRdb's copy carries only in-frame clones and drops some. The sample contains about 43,000 clones, about nine tenths of which appear only once. This sample is drawn from a study of tissue T cells after allogeneic stem cell transplantation. Overall study context: Every graft-versus-host disease patient had gastrointestinal disease and got several lines of graft-versus-host disease therapy. CD3+ T cells were flow-sorted when enough cells; otherwise DNA extracted directly. General study results and limits: Limitations included a small, clinically heterogeneous cohort and limited sampling depth.

The sample in question was blood, obtained before transplantation. This receptor was identified in a woman between 35 and 75 years old who later had graft-versus-host disease after an allogeneic stem cell transplant.

The CDR3 spells CASSPGAQGGEQYF. CDR3 DNA: TGTGCCAGCAGCCCCGGGGCACAGGGAGGCGAGCAGTACTTC. The J gene is TRBJ2-7, the V gene TRBV6-5; perhaps D is TRBD1 or TRBD2 (6 bases each). The CDR3 covers 14 residues. Trimming removed 6 bases from V and 6 bases from J, with 18 bases in between. Germline assignment: CDR1 MNHEY and CDR2 SVGAGI.